The present T cell receptor beta chain was sequenced within a study of T-cell reconstitution after alpha-beta-depleted transplantation in children (dated by TCRdb to the mid-2010s). At the level of the whole study: The study quantitatively tracked T-cell immune reconstitution after TCRalphabeta/CD19-depleted allogeneic hematopoietic cell transplantation in children using TCR repertoire profiling.

Reading the germline V gene (reference sequence) gives CDR1 SEHNR and CDR2 FQNEAQ. Taken from cysteine to phenylalanine, the CDR3 has 11 residues. Only the CDR3 region is kept as DNA, spanning 33 bases read in frame from base 1. The library was produced with PCR. Sequenced using an Illumina HiSeq 2500. TCR libraries were prepared with molecular barcoding, using unique molecular identifiers to normalize TCRbeta repertoire quantification. TCRdb trimmed the raw reads at Q25, called clones with MiXCR and kept productive beta chains. Rows are combined by CDR3 protein, so each entry shows the most common genes and DNA. For this sample the table gives 150,000 to 200,000 distinct CDR3 sequences, of which 6% to 7% were detected only once. The ten biggest clones cover 3% of the sample. With regard to this clonotype: The antigen it recognizes is unknown. A much larger clone differs by one base, so this may be a read error.

This clonotype was sampled from a human donor who donated a stem cell graft to a child with Wiskott-Aldrich syndrome. Material: PBMCs from the stem cell graft donor, obtained from the stem cell graft. The chain is assembled from TRBV7-9 and TRBJ2-7; 5 matching bases give a weak D call of TRBD2. CDR3 reads: CASSLDGERYF. The bases read TGTGCCAGCAGCTTGGATGGGGAGCGGTACTTC.